These T cell receptor beta chains were read from a single sample in a study of blood T cells in healthy people across ages. TCRdb processed the 5' RACE reads anew with MiXCR; each CDR3 protein has one entry. The sample yields 750,000 to 950,000 distinct CDR3 sequences, roughly 29% seen once. These records were also assigned to another study, of T cells of mothers and their children.

Input material: blood. The receptors here all came from a middle-aged woman in good health. CDR3s include the opening cysteine and the closing phenylalanine or tryptophan. A D gene is named only where the DNA matches it firmly. For some rows the clone size is stated as once, few or many, or as a class when expanded; others skip it.

D gene,J gene,clone size,V gene,CDR3 DNA,CDR3 protein
TRBD1,TRBJ2-7,.,TRBV9,TGTGCCAGCAGCCCCGGACAGGGATCCAGTCGCGAGCAGTACTTC,CASSPGQGSSREQYF
TRBD1,TRBJ1-2,.,TRBV5-1,TGCGCCAGCAGCTGGACGACAGGGCTTAACTATGGCTACACCTTC,CASSWTTGLNYGYTF
.,TRBJ1-2,few,TRBV7-9,TGTGCCAGCAGCCCCAGGAATATGGGATCCTATGGCTACACCTTC,CASSPRNMGSYGYTF
TRBD1,TRBJ1-6,.,TRBV20-1,TGCAGTGCTCAATCCCCGACAGGGTTTGATTCACCCCTCCACTTT,CSAQSPTGFDSPLHF
TRBD2,TRBJ2-3,few,TRBV24-1,TGTGCCACCAGTGATTACCGCGGGGGTTTCACAGATACGCAGTATTTT,CATSDYRGGFTDTQYF
TRBD1,TRBJ1-2,.,TRBV29-1,TGCAGCGTTCTAGGACAGGGACCCAGCTATGGCTACACCTTC,CSVLGQGPSYGYTF
.,TRBJ1-1,.,TRBV5-1,TGCGCCAGCAACGACGGGGGGGATGAAGCTTTCTTT,CASNDGGDEAFF
.,TRBJ2-3,few,TRBV7-7,TGTGCTAGCAGCTTGGGACTGATCACAGATACGCAGTATTTT,CASSLGLITDTQYF
TRBD2,TRBJ2-5,few,TRBV20-1,TGCAGTGCTAGAGAGGGGGCGGGGGGGCCGTTCTTCCAGACCCAGTACTTC,CSAREGAGGPFFQTQYF
TRBD2,TRBJ2-7,once,TRBV5-1,TGCGCCAGCAGCTTCAGTAGCGGGAGTTCCCACGAGCAGTACTTC,CASSFSSGSSHEQYF
TRBD2,TRBJ2-3,few,TRBV10-3,TGTGCCATCAGTGTACTAGCGGGGAGCACAGATACGCAGTATTTT,CAISVLAGSTDTQYF
TRBD2,TRBJ2-1,.,TRBV5-1,TGCGCCAGCAGCCCCGGGGGGGTTCCCTCCTACAATGAGCAGTTCTTC,CASSPGGVPSYNEQFF
.,TRBJ2-5,.,TRBV5-1,TGCGCCAGCACGGAAGAGACCCAGTACTTC,CASTEETQYF
.,TRBJ2-6,many,TRBV25-1,TGTGCCAGCAGTGAAGTCTTGGGCTCTGGGGCCAACGTCCTGACTTTC,CASSEVLGSGANVLTF
TRBD1,TRBJ2-1,few,TRBV29-1,TGCAGCGTTGAAGGGGACAGGGCATCCGATGAGCAGTTCTTC,CSVEGDRASDEQFF
TRBD2,TRBJ2-3,.,TRBV10-3,TGTGCCATCAGTGAGTCGTGTGGACTAGCTAGGGCAGATACGCAGTATTTT,CAISESCGLARADTQYF
.,TRBJ2-2,few,TRBV5-1,TGCGCCAGCGCTTTAGGACTTGCGAACACCGGGGAGCTGTTTTTT,CASALGLANTGELFF
.,TRBJ1-6,many,TRBV4-3,TGCGCCAGCAGCCAAGGACAGAAAGTAAATTCACCCCTCCACTTT,CASSQGQKVNSPLHF
TRBD1,TRBJ2-4,many,TRBV5-5,TGTGCCAGCAGCGCCACAGGGGGCTTAGCCAAAAACATTCAGTACTTC,CASSATGGLAKNIQYF
.,TRBJ1-6,few,TRBV7-3,TGTGCCAGCAGCCCCAAGTCGGGTTCACCCCTCCACTTT,CASSPKSGSPLHF
.,TRBJ1-5,many,TRBV20-1,TGCAGTGCTAGTGGCCCAGGAGGTCAGCCCCAGCATTTT,CSASGPGGQPQHF
.,TRBJ2-7,.,TRBV12-3/TRBV12-4,TGTGCCAGCAGTTTCCACCGGGCAGAGCGGTACTTC,CASSFHRAERYF
.,TRBJ1-2,few,TRBV20-1,TGCAGTGCTAGAAATTCGGGGGATCGGTGGTATGGCTACACCTTC,CSARNSGDRWYGYTF
TRBD2,TRBJ2-7,.,TRBV7-2,TGTGCCAGCAGCTTACAACTAGCGGGGGGCCGCGGGGAGCAGTACTTC,CASSLQLAGGRGEQYF
.,TRBJ2-6,.,TRBV5-1,TGCGCCAGCAGCTGGGGATGGGTGGCTGGGGCCAACGTCCTGACTTTC,CASSWGWVAGANVLTF
.,TRBJ1-5,few,TRBV20-1,TGCAGTGCTACCTCTACCTCCAATCAGCCCCAGCATTTT,CSATSTSNQPQHF
.,TRBJ2-7,.,TRBV10-3,TGTGCCATCAGTGGGCCCCGGGGGTTGGAGCAGTACTTC,CAISGPRGLEQYF
.,TRBJ2-7,once,TRBV6-2/TRBV6-3,TGTGCCAGCAGCTCCCCTTTTGACGCGAGGAGCTCCTACGAGCAGTACTTC,CASSSPFDARSSYEQYF
TRBD1,TRBJ2-1,.,TRBV7-9,TGTGCCAGCAGCAGTCCCTCGGGCGGGACAGGACTTTACAATGAGCAGTTCTTC,CASSSPSGGTGLYNEQFF
.,TRBJ2-7,.,TRBV6-2/TRBV6-3,TGTGCCACATCCTGGCGGGGAGCCTACGAGCAGTACTTC,CATSWRGAYEQYF
TRBD2,TRBJ2-7,many,TRBV7-8,TGTGCCAGCAACCCCATAGCGGGGGGTACCTACGAGCAGTACTTC,CASNPIAGGTYEQYF
TRBD1,TRBJ1-2,.,TRBV7-2,TGTGCCAGCAGACGGACAGGGGGCGGTGGCTACACCTTC,CASRRTGGGGYTF
TRBD2,TRBJ2-3,few,TRBV7-9,TGTGCCAGCAGCCATCCCTGGGCGGGGGGCAACACAGATACGCAGTATTTT,CASSHPWAGGNTDTQYF
TRBD1,TRBJ1-5,.,TRBV28,TGTGCCAGCAGACCAACAGGGGGAGGAAGCAATCAGCCCCAGCATTTT,CASRPTGGGSNQPQHF
.,TRBJ2-5,many,TRBV13,TGTGCCAGCAGCTCCGGGATCCAAGAGACCCAGTACTTC,CASSSGIQETQYF
TRBD1,TRBJ2-7,.,TRBV20-1,TGCAGTGCTCTTCCGGGACAGGGGTACGAGCAGTACTTC,CSALPGQGYEQYF
TRBD1,TRBJ2-3,few,TRBV5-1,TGCGCCAGCAGCATCGGACAGGTTAGCACAGATACGCAGTATTTT,CASSIGQVSTDTQYF
TRBD2,TRBJ2-3,once,TRBV5-1,TGCGCCAGCAGCCCCAAGCGGGGGGGAACAGATACGCAGTATTTT,CASSPKRGGTDTQYF
TRBD1,TRBJ1-1,.,TRBV7-2,TGTGCCAGCAGCTTCTGGGACAGGGGTATGACTGAAGCTTTCTTT,CASSFWDRGMTEAFF
.,TRBJ1-2,few,TRBV4-1,TGCGCCAGCAGCTTAACAGGGTCCCCTAACTATGGCTACACCTTC,CASSLTGSPNYGYTF
.,TRBJ2-2,.,TRBV20-1,TGCAGTGCTAGAGATGATTTACGGAGGGCCGGGGAGCTGTTTTTT,CSARDDLRRAGELFF
.,TRBJ2-7,.,TRBV5-5,TGTGCCAGCAGCACGGGCAGGGGAAGCCACGAGCAGTACTTC,CASSTGRGSHEQYF
.,TRBJ1-4,few,TRBV5-6,TGTGCCAGCAGCTCGCGGGACCATGAAAAACTGTTTTTT,CASSSRDHEKLFF
.,TRBJ2-1,.,TRBV28,TGTGCCAGCAGTTTACAGGTTTCCCAGGGTCGAGGTGAGCAGTTCTTC,CASSLQVSQGRGEQFF
TRBD1,TRBJ2-5,many,TRBV9,TGTGCCAGCAGTGTTGGGACAGCCCAAGAGACCCAGTACTTC,CASSVGTAQETQYF
.,TRBJ2-5,.,TRBV20-1,TGCAGTGCTAGAGATCTCGAAAGGTTAAGCTCCTACAATGAGCAGTACTTC,CSARDLERLSSYNEQYF
.,TRBJ1-6,few,TRBV10-2,TGCGCCAGCAGCGATCCGGGACGTCCCCCCCTCCACTTT,CASSDPGRPPLHF
.,TRBJ1-1,many,TRBV7-9,TGTGCCAGCAGCTTATTCCTGGGACCGAACACTGAAGCTTTCTTT,CASSLFLGPNTEAFF
.,TRBJ2-6,.,TRBV20-1,TGCAGTGTGCGAAGCAGGGGCCCTGGGGCCAACGTCCTGACTTTC,CSVRSRGPGANVLTF
.,TRBJ2-3,.,TRBV27,TGTGCCAGCACGGGGACCACCACAGATACGCAGTATTTT,CASTGTTTDTQYF
TRBD1,TRBJ2-7,many,TRBV27,TGTGCCAGCAGTTTATACGGGACAGCTTCCTACGAGCAGTACTTC,CASSLYGTASYEQYF
.,TRBJ2-5,many,TRBV6-5,TGTGCCAGCAGTTACTCGGGGAATGGTGAACAGACCCAGTACTTC,CASSYSGNGEQTQYF
.,TRBJ1-5,many,TRBV7-2,TGTGCCAGCAGCACAGGGTTAGCTCAGCCCCAGCATTTT,CASSTGLAQPQHF